This T cell receptor beta chain originates from a study of blood T cell repertoires in COVID-19. Sequencing was performed with immunoSEQ multiplex PCR; in TCRdb, only in-frame clones are kept and a portion is missing. The repertoire includes 150,000 or so clones, roughly 85% of them detected once, and roughly 2.9% sits in the top ten. Trimming removed 4 bases at V and 5 bases at J, with 14 bases between. This CDR3 spans 15 amino acids. Germline CDR1 LGHDT, CDR2 YNNKEL (reference sequence). The receptor's source is a woman between 50 and 59 years old who had recovered from COVID-19. V and J are TRBV3-1 (or the pseudogene TRBV3-2) and TRBJ2-2; D perhaps matches TRBD1 (7 bases). Sequenced input: PBMCs or T cells enriched from blood (not recorded which). For the CDR3, the DNA is TGTGCCAGCAGCCCCAGGGGGGCGAGGACCGGGGAGCTGTTTTTT. As protein: CASSPRGARTGELFF.